The clone carrying this T cell receptor beta chain was seen many times. This record belongs to a study of metastatic and nonmetastatic thyroid tumors. The overall study: Patients with malignant and benign thyroid disease provided blood and tumor or nodule tissue, whose repertoires were compared.

From the PCR reads, TCRdb re-called clones with MiXCR. The repertoire consists of tens of thousands of clones, with about 15% occurring once and the leading ten covering over 20%. V shed 5 bases and J shed 4 bases, with 19 bases lying between them. The CDR3 has 16 residues. Every patient was untreated before thyroid surgery. The clonotype was recovered from a female donor with papillary thyroid cancer or a benign thyroid nodule (not recorded which). Some clones in this sample may be carry-over from other donors' samples. V is TRBV12-3 or TRBV12-4 and J is TRBJ2-3; D is uncertain. Sequences were obtained from blood. CDR3 region: CASSLSLRLPPDTQYF. The DNA for the CDR3 is TGTGCCAGCAGTCTTTCACTCCGATTACCACCAGATACGCAGTATTTT.